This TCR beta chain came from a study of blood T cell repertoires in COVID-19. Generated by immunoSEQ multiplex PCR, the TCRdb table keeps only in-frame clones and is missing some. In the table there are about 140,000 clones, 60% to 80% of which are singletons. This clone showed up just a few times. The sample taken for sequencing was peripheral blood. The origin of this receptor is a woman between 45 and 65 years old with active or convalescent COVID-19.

The CDR3 region has the DNA TGTGCCAGCAGTGGGCCCTGGGGGGAAAAGGATCAGCCCCAGCATTTT. It codes for CASSGPWGEKDQPQHF. The genes are TRBV2 and TRBJ1-5, with D possibly TRBD1 on 5 matching bases. Germline CDR1 reads SNHLY; CDR2 reads FYNNEI. The V end lost 4 bases, the J end lost 5 bases, and 18 bases lay between the germline ends. The CDR3 has 16 amino acids.